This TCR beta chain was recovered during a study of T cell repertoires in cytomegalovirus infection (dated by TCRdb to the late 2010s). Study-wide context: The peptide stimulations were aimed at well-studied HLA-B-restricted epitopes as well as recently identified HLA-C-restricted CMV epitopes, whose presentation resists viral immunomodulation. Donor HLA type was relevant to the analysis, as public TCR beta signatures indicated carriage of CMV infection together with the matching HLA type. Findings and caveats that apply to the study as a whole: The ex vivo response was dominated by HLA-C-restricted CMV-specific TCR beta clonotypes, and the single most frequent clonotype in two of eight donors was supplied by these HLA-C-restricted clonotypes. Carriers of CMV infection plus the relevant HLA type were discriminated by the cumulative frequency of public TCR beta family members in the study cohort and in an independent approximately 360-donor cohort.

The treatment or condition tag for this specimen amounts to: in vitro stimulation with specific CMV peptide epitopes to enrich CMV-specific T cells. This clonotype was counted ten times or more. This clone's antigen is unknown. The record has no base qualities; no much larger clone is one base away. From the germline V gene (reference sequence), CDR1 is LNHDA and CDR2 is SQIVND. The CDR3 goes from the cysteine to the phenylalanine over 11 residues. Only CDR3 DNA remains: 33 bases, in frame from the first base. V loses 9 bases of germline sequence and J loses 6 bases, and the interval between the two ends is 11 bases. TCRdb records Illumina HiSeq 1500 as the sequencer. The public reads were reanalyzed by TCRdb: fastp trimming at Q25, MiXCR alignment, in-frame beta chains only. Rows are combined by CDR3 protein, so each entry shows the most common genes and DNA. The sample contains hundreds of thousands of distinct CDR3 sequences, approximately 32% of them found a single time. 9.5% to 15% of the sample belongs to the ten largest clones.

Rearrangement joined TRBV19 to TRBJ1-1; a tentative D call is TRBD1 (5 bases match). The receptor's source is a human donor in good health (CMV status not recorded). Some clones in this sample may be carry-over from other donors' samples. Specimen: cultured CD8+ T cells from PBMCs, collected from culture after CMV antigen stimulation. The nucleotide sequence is TGTGCCAGCAGCCGGGGGGCTGAAGCTTTCTTT. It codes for CASSRGAEAFF.